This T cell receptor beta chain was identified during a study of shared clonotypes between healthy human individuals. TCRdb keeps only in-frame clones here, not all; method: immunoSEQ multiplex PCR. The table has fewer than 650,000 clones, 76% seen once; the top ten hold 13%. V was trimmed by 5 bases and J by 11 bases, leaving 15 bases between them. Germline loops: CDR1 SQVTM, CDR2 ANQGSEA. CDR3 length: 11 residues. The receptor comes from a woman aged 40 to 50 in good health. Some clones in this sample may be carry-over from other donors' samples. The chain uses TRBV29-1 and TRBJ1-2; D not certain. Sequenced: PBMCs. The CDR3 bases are TGCAGCGTTACCCTCGGGTTTAGGTACACCTTC. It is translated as CSVTLGFRYTF.